This T cell receptor beta chain appears in the sequencing data of a study of blood T cell repertoires in COVID-19. As for the study in general: The United States, Italy and Spain were the sources of the acute and convalescent COVID-19 samples. The cDNA or gDNA used as material had been derived from T cells, B-cell-depleted T cells, or PBMCs.

During active infection, Seattle patients enrolled and were then monitored through disease. Original processing methods: Quantification of nucleated cells was approximated via reference gene primer amplification. Profiled with immunoSEQ multiplex PCR; TCRdb holds only in-frame clones, not every one. That table is the source of V, J and clone size, and D and trimming were worked out from the DNA. Altogether about 120,000 clones are present, 85% to 90% being singletons, with the ten largest covering about 4.4%. Trimming shortened V by 4 bases and J by 0 bases, and 19 bases separated the two germline ends. This CDR3 has 19 amino acids. Per the germline V gene, CDR1 is SNHLY and CDR2 is FYNNEI.

V is TRBV2 and J is TRBJ1-6, with a weak D call TRBD1 (6 bases). Input material: peripheral blood. This receptor was obtained from a man between 60 and 75 years old with COVID-19, enrolled during active disease. The CDR3 is CASSVRTQGRSSYNSPLHF. The CDR3 bases are TGTGCCAGCAGTGTTCGAACACAGGGAAGAAGCTCCTATAATTCACCCCTCCACTTT.